Sequencing of this T cell receptor (beta chain) was carried out in a study of T-cell reconstitution after alpha-beta-depleted transplantation in children (TCRdb year 2016). Background for the entire study: The study quantitatively tracked T-cell immune reconstitution after TCRalphabeta/CD19-depleted allogeneic hematopoietic cell transplantation in children using TCR repertoire profiling.

This clonotype was found a few times. Its antigen is currently not known. Per-base qualities were not stored, and no clone one base away is much larger. Libraries were constructed by PCR. Instrument on record: Illumina HiSeq 2500. TCR library preparation used molecular barcoding, with unique molecular identifiers applied to normalize quantification of the TCRbeta repertoire. The raw public reads went through TCRdb reprocessing: fastp at Q25, MiXCR clone calling, in-frame beta chains kept. Every distinct CDR3 protein forms one entry, paired with its most common genes and DNA. The sample table shows 420,000 or so distinct CDR3 sequences, and about a tenth are seen once. The ten largest clones add up to over 4.5% of the sample. Sequencing used PBMCs from the stem cell graft donor, obtained from the stem cell graft. The clonotype was recovered from a human donor who donated a stem cell graft to a child with acute myeloid leukemia.

CDR3 reads: CASRKSGTDTQYF. The sequence in DNA is TGTGCCAGCAGGAAATCGGGCACAGATACGCAGTATTTT. The chain is made from TRBV5-6 and TRBJ2-3, with no confidently assigned D gene. The CDR3, cysteine through phenylalanine, is 13 amino acids long. Here the CDR3 DNA is all that survives: 39 bases in frame from base 1. From a lookup of the germline V gene, CDR1 and CDR2 are SGHDT and YYEEEE. V sheds 5 bases and J sheds 1 base, leaving 8 bases between their ends. Full variable domain (CDR3 extended with the reference TRBV5-6 and TRBJ2-3 proteins): DAGVTQSPTHLIKTRGQQVTLRCSPKSGHDTVSWYQQALGQGPQFIFQYYEEEERQRGNFPDRFSGHQFPNYSSELNVNALLLGDSALYLCASRKSGTDTQYFGPGTRLTVL.